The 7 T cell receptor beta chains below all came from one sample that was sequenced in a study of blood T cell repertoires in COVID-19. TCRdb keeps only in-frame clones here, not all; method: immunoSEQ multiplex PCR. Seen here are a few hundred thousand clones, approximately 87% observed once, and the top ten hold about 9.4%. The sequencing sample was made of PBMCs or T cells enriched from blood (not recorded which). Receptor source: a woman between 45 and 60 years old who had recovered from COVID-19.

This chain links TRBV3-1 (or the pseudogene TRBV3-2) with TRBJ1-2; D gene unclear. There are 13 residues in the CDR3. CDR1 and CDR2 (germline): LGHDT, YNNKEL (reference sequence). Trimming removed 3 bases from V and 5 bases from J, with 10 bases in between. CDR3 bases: TGTGCCAGCAGCCAGCGCGGTGCTTATGGCTACACCTTC. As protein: CASSQRGAYGYTF.

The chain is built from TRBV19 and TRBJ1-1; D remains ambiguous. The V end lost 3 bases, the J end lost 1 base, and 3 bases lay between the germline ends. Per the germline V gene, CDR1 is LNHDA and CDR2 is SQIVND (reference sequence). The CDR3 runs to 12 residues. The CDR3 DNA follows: TGTGCCAGTAGTATCCGGAACACTGAAGCTTTCTTT. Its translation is CASSIRNTEAFF. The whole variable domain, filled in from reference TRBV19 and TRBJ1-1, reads DGGITQSPKYLFRKEGQNVTLSCEQNLNHDAMYWYRQDPGQGLRLIYYSQIVNDFQKGDIAEGYSVSREKKESFPLTVTSAQKNPTAFYLCASSIRNTEAFFGQGTRLTVV.

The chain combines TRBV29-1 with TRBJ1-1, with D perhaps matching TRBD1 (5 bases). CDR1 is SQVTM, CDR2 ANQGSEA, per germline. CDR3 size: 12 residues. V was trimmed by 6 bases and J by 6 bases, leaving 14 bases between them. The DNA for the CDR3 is TGCAGCGTCGCCTCCAGGGCTCCTGAAGCTTTCTTT. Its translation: CSVASRAPEAFF.

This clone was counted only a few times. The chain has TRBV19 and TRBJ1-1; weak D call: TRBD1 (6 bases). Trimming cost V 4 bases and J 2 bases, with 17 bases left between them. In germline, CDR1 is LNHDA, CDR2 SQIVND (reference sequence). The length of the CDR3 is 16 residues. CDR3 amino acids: CASSNRRTESNTEAFF. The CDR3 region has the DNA TGTGCCAGTAGTAACCGGAGGACAGAGAGTAACACTGAAGCTTTCTTT.

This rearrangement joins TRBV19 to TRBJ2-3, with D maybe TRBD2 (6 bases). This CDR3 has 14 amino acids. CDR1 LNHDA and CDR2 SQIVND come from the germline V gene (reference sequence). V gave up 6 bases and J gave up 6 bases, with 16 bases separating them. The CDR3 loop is CASSGVGGVDTQYF. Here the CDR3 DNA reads TGTGCCAGTAGCGGTGTCGGGGGAGTGGATACGCAGTATTTT.

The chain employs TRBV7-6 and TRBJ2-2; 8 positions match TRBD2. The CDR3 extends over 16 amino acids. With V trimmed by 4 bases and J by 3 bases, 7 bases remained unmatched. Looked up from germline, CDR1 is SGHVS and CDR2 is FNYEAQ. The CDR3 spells CASSSPGLVYTGELFF. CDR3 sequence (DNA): TGTGCCAGCAGCTCTCCGGGACTAGTTTACACCGGGGAGCTGTTTTTT.

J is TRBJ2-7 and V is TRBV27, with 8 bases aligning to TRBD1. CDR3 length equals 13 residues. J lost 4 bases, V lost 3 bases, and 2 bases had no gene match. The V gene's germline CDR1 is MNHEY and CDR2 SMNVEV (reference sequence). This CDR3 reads CASSLDRAYEQYF. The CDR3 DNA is TGTGCCAGCAGTTTGGACAGGGCTTACGAGCAGTACTTC.